This is a list of T cell receptor beta chains from one sample in a study of regulatory T cells in long-lasting Graves disease. TCRdb passed the multiplex PCR reads through MiXCR, listing each CDR3 protein once. The sample records some 450,000 distinct CDR3 sequences, 23% being singletons. Specimen: peripheral blood mononuclear cells (PBMCs), collected when the disease was refractory, from a patient treated with antithyroid drugs. These receptors were taken from a female donor with Graves disease. CDR3s include the opening cysteine and the closing phenylalanine or tryptophan.

v_gene	j_gene	CDR3aa
TRBV3-1	TRBJ1-6	CASSPRDKPLPLHF
TRBV24-1	TRBJ2-7	CATSDWDASLGQYF
TRBV29-1	TRBJ1-2	CSVEVGQGARSYTF
TRBV20-1	TRBJ2-2	CSASPGTGPSGELFF
TRBV6-5	TRBJ1-6	CASSYSRDSQNSPLHF
TRBV7-8	TRBJ2-7	CASRNMQGPGEQYF
TRBV27	TRBJ2-1	CASSLRGVAYNEQFF
TRBV19	TRBJ1-5	CASSIDRDSYSNQPQHF
TRBV6-1	TRBJ2-5	CASSDTGLETQYF
TRBV28	TRBJ1-2	CASSLPSTVGGYTF
TRBV7-3	TRBJ2-7	CASSLTEGREQYF
TRBV29-1	TRBJ2-2	CSVGLAGAGELFF
TRBV3-1	TRBJ2-5	CASSDTGAEETQYF
TRBV4-1	TRBJ1-4	CASSQVDISHEKLFF
TRBV2	TRBJ1-1	CASSEGGLKAFF
TRBV28	TRBJ2-1	CASSLWREGSDEQFF
TRBV28	TRBJ2-3	CASSLLSGNGRDTQYF
TRBV28	TRBJ1-5	CASSPGGKGNYGNQPQHF
TRBV5-5	TRBJ2-5	CASSLGEGWAARETQYF
TRBV20-1	TRBJ1-1	CSARDVNGHLEAFF
TRBV4-3	TRBJ2-2	CASSQGSRGGGSSTGELFF
TRBV18	TRBJ2-2	CASSPSQLAVAGELFF
TRBV20-1	TRBJ1-5	CSAKERQGLYSNQPQHF
TRBV29-1	TRBJ1-2	CSVGRAGYGYTF
TRBV5-4	TRBJ1-1	CASSLTGWSGNTEAFF
TRBV24-1	TRBJ1-2	CATSDPTEYYGYTF